These 14 T cell receptor beta chains were sequenced from one sample in a study of cytomegalovirus exposure and HLA in healthy donors. Amplification used 60 Vbeta primers and 13 Jbeta primers. Method: immunoSEQ multiplex PCR; TCRdb's copy keeps in-frame clones and lacks some. This sample yields around 140,000 clones, of which approximately 8.9% are seen a single time; over 6.5% belongs to the top ten. The source material was PBMCs. These receptors all come from a woman aged 40-49 years in good health and CMV-seropositive.

This clone was counted between two and nine times. The chain uses TRBV11-3 and TRBJ2-1, with 7 bases that match TRBD2. Germline loops: CDR1 SGHNT, CDR2 YENEEA. There are 14 residues in the CDR3. J gave up 0 bases and V 6 bases, and 2 bases lay outside the gene matches. CDR3 loop: CASSGGGSYNEQFF. The CDR3 DNA is TGTGCCAGCAGTGGCGGGGGCTCCTACAATGAGCAGTTCTTC. Combining the CDR3 with reference TRBV11-3 and TRBJ2-1 gives the whole variable domain EAGVVQSPRYKIIEKKQPVAFWCNPISGHNTLYWYLQNLGQGPELLIRYENEEAVDDSQLPKDRFSAERLKGVDSTLKIQPAELGDSAVYLCASSGGGSYNEQFFGPGTRLTVL.

This clone appeared a few times. The CDR3 loop is CASSLGQFSYEQYF. The CDR3 bases are TGCGCCAGCAGCTTGGGACAGTTCTCCTACGAGCAGTACTTC. The rearrangement joins TRBV5-1 to TRBJ2-7; possible D gene TRBD1, 5 bases. CDR3 size: 14 residues. V gave up 0 bases and J gave up 0 bases, with 7 bases separating them. Germline values: CDR1 SGHRS, CDR2 YFSETQ. Full variable domain (rest looked up from reference TRBV5-1 and TRBJ2-7): KAGVTQTPRYLIKTRGQQVTLSCSPISGHRSVSWYQQTPGQGLQFLFEYFSETQRNKGNFPGRFSGRQFSNSRSEMNVSTLELGDSALYLCASSLGQFSYEQYFGPGTRLTVT.

Concerning this clone itself: A read error may produce the germline difference seen at one junction end. The gene calls are TRBV7-8 and TRBJ2-2; D is unresolved. Germline CDR1 reads SGHVS; CDR2 reads FQNEAQ. This CDR3 contains 14 residues. CDR3 sequence reads: CASTLKQNTGELFF. The CDR3 DNA reads TGTGCCAGCACCTTAAAACAGAACACCGGGGAGCTGTTTTTT.

The rearrangement joins TRBV7-2 to TRBJ1-2; no definite D call. The CDR3 runs 13 residues. Germline V gives CDR1 SGHTA, CDR2 FQGNSA. The germline V and J ends were trimmed by 6 bases and 3 bases, with 11 bases remaining between them. The CDR3 nucleotides read TGTGCCAGCAGTCCCCCTCGTGACTATGGCTACACCTTC. It is translated as CASSPPRDYGYTF.

The genes are TRBV9 and TRBJ2-1, with a possible D match to TRBD1 (5 bases). V was pared by 0 bases and J by 2 bases, with 6 bases between. The CDR3 is 14 amino acids. The germline CDR1 and CDR2 sequences are SGDLS and YYNGEE. Written as DNA, the CDR3 is TGTGCCAGCAGCGTAGTGGACACCTACAATGAGCAGTTCTTC. Residues: CASSVVDTYNEQFF.

The chain joins TRBV29-1 to TRBJ2-1; TRBD2 matches 7 bases. In germline, CDR1 is SQVTM, CDR2 ANQGSEA. V dropped 4 bases and J dropped 7; count of bases not matched to a gene: 7. This CDR3 spans 13 amino acids. CDR3 sequence reads: CSVVGGAGNEQFF. CDR3 sequence (DNA): TGCAGCGTTGTGGGGGGAGCGGGAAATGAGCAGTTCTTC.

This clone was seen only a few times. The chain links TRBV11-2 to TRBJ2-2, with 8 positions matching TRBD1. Germline lookup yields CDR1 SGHAT and CDR2 FQNNGV. The CDR3 has 17 amino acids. The V segment lost 0 bases and the J segment 6 bases; nucleotides outside the gene matches: 9. The CDR3: CASSLDVGQGAAGELFF. The CDR3 bases are TGTGCCAGCAGCTTAGATGTCGGGCAGGGGGCTGCCGGGGAGCTGTTTTTT.

This rearrangement joins TRBV5-1 to TRBJ1-1; D is perhaps TRBD1 (5 bases). The CDR3 runs to 16 residues. Germline assignment: CDR1 SGHRS and CDR2 YFSETQ. Trimming shortened V by 3 bases and J by 2 bases, and 17 bases separated the two germline ends. This chain's CDR3 is CASSSSRGLTNTEAFF. Here the CDR3 DNA reads TGCGCCAGCAGCTCAAGCCGGGGACTGACAAACACTGAAGCTTTCTTT.

The V and J genes are TRBV10-2 and TRBJ1-5, with D unclear. V lost 4 bases and J lost 3, with 10 bases in between. Per the germline V gene, CDR1 is WSHSY and CDR2 is SAAADI. The CDR3 totals 14 residues. The CDR3: CASSVALSNQPQHF. The CDR3 coding sequence is TGCGCCAGCAGTGTGGCTCTCTCCAATCAGCCCCAGCATTTT.

The chain has TRBV5-1 and TRBJ2-3, with 9 nucleotides matching TRBD2. There are 15 residues in the CDR3. Per the germline V gene, CDR1 is SGHRS and CDR2 is YFSETQ. The ends lost 4 bases at V and 5 bases at J; junction bases unmatched: 8. The chain's CDR3 is CASSTGTSNRDTQYF. In DNA form, the CDR3 reads TGCGCCAGCAGCACCGGGACTAGCAACCGAGATACGCAGTATTTT.

V is TRBV27 and J is TRBJ2-2; weak D call: TRBD1 (5 bases). The germline V and J ends were trimmed by 6 bases and 4 bases, with 15 bases remaining between them. This CDR3 comprises 15 residues. Germline CDR1 reads MNHEY; CDR2 reads SMNVEV (reference sequence). This CDR3 is CASRDGALSTGELFF. The CDR3 DNA is TGTGCCAGCAGGGATGGGGCTCTCAGCACCGGGGAGCTGTTTTTT.

The gene calls are TRBV6-1 and TRBJ1-2; the D gene is possibly TRBD1 (5 bases). V was shortened by 2 bases and J by 4 bases, with 14 bases between the two germline ends. This CDR3 has 15 amino acids. Per the germline V gene, CDR1 is MNHNS and CDR2 is SASEGT. The CDR3 DNA reads TGTGCCAGCAGTGAAAGAGAAGGGACTCTCTATGGCTACACCTTC. This sequence encodes CASSEREGTLYGYTF.

This clone was found a few times. The chain joins TRBV5-5 to TRBJ2-3; unclear D gene. From germline, CDR1 is SGHKS and CDR2 YYEKEE (reference sequence). The CDR3 sequence is 12 residues long. Trimming left V 0 bases short and J 4 bases short, with 3 bases between. CDR3 nucleotides: TGTGCCAGCAGCTTGGGAGCAGATACGCAGTATTTT. Residues: CASSLGADTQYF.

This clone came up a few times. The chain couples TRBV7-2 to TRBJ1-1, with D maybe TRBD1 (6 bases). The CDR3 length is 13 residues. From germline, CDR1 is SGHTA and CDR2 FQGNSA. V lost 5 bases and J 7 bases, leaving 14 bases between the germline ends. Here the CDR3 reads CASSRQATSEAFF. The CDR3 DNA is TGTGCCAGCAGCCGACAGGCTACCAGTGAAGCTTTCTTT.